These 13 T cell receptor beta chains came from one sample sequenced in a study of CD8 T cells in Susac syndrome. RNA was extracted with the RNeasy kit, and a quantity of about 0.45 to 1 ug was reverse transcribed using random hexamers. TCRdb used MiXCR to reprocess the immunoSEQ multiplex PCR reads, holding one entry per CDR3 protein. The sample records some 180,000 distinct CDR3 sequences, just under 95% being singletons. Input material: CD4+ T cells from PBMCs. The receptors originated from a human donor with Susac syndrome.

J is TRBJ2-5 and V is TRBV5-1; TRBD2 is a possible D gene (7 bases). CDR1 SGHRS and CDR2 YFSETQ come from the germline V gene. The CDR3 spans 14 residues. Deletions cut 3 bases from V and 5 bases from J, with 14 bases between. DNA of the CDR3: TGCGCCAGCAGCTCCACCGGGGGGCCGGAGACCCAGTACTTC. Its translation is CASSSTGGPETQYF. Looking up the rest from reference TRBV5-1 and TRBJ2-5 gives the full variable domain: KAGVTQTPRYLIKTRGQQVTLSCSPISGHRSVSWYQQTPGQGLQFLFEYFSETQRNKGNFPGRFSGRQFSNSRSEMNVSTLELGDSALYLCASSSTGGPETQYFGPGTRLLVL.

The chain combines TRBV19 with TRBJ1-2; the D is unclear. There are 12 residues in the CDR3. Germline V gives CDR1 LNHDA, CDR2 SQIVND (reference sequence). V was clipped by 11 bases and J by 4 bases, with 14 bases between them. CDR3 nucleotide sequence: TGTGCCCAAGATCACGGAGCCTATGGCTACACCTTC. As protein: CAQDHGAYGYTF.

V gene TRBV29-1 combines with J gene TRBJ2-5, with a possible D match to TRBD2 (6 bases). CDR1 SQVTM and CDR2 ANQGSEA come from the germline V gene. V lost 7 bases and J 5 bases, leaving 11 bases between the germline ends. The CDR3 is 11 residues long. The CDR3: CSAPRGETQYF. Here the CDR3 DNA reads TGCAGCGCTCCACGGGGGGAGACCCAGTACTTC.

The chain carries TRBV20-1 and TRBJ1-5; D call uncertain. Germline V lookup: CDR1 DFQATT, CDR2 SNEGSKA (reference sequence). The V end lost 1 base, the J end lost 5 bases, and 12 bases lay between the germline ends. The CDR3 runs to 14 residues. The CDR3 spells CSARVPAGDQPQHF. Here the CDR3 DNA reads TGCAGTGCTAGAGTCCCCGCTGGGGATCAGCCCCAGCATTTT.

The chain couples TRBV5-4 to TRBJ1-2, with D unresolved. This CDR3 spans 12 amino acids. Germline CDR1 reads SGHNT; CDR2 reads YYREEE (reference sequence). The V and J ends lost 2 bases and 6 bases respectively, with 8 bases between them. CDR3 in amino acids: CASSFTGNGYTF. DNA for the CDR3: TGTGCCAGCAGCTTTACGGGGAATGGCTACACCTTC.

This clonotype was counted a few times. The V gene is TRBV12-3 or TRBV12-4, the J gene TRBJ2-2; 7 bases fit TRBD2. V shed 3 bases, J shed 5 bases, and the junction held 3 bases outside the gene matches. This CDR3 is built from 14 residues. Here the CDR3 reads CASSFVGGTGELFF. CDR3 nucleotide sequence: TGTGCCAGCAGTTTTGTGGGGGGGACCGGGGAGCTGTTTTTT.

CDR3 residues: CASSDPRFRGANVLTF. In DNA form, the CDR3 reads TGTGCCAGCAGTGATCCCCGTTTCCGTGGGGCCAACGTCCTGACTTTC. The V gene is TRBV25-1, the J gene TRBJ2-6; no reliable D call. V gave up 3 bases and J gave up 3 bases, with 12 bases separating them. The CDR3 has 16 amino acids. Germline loops: CDR1 MGHDK, CDR2 SYGVNS.

The gene calls are TRBV6-6 and TRBJ2-3; D possibly corresponds to TRBD2 (6 bases). V shed 2 bases and J shed 5 bases, with 8 bases lying between them. CDR3 length: 13 amino acids. Germline lookup yields CDR1 MNHNY and CDR2 SVGAGI (reference sequence). Here the CDR3 reads CASSYAGIDTQYF. The CDR3 DNA follows: TGTGCCAGCAGTTACGCGGGAATAGATACGCAGTATTTT.

The count of this clonotype is one. This chain links TRBV4-2 with TRBJ2-7, with TRBD2 identical over 7 bases. V lost 1 base and J lost 2; bases outside the gene matches: 14. Looked up from germline, CDR1 is LGHNA and CDR2 is YNFKEQ. CDR3 length equals 18 residues. The CDR3, as DNA: TGTGCCAGCAGCCAAGGCCCCTCGACTAGCTCCTCTACCTACGAGCAGTACTTC. It yields the protein CASSQGPSTSSSTYEQYF.

This clonotype appeared a few times. One junction end disagrees with the germline gene, perhaps due to a read error. The chain recombines TRBV7-6 with TRBJ2-1; 9 nucleotides match TRBD1. Per the germline V gene, CDR1 is SGHVS and CDR2 is FNYEAQ. This CDR3 contains 13 residues. The CDR3 DNA follows: TGTGCTAGCAGCTCGGACAGGGGCAATGAGCAGTTCTTC. Translated, it gives CASSSDRGNEQFF.

The rearrangement joins TRBV13 to TRBJ1-2, with 8 bases lining up with TRBD1. The length of the CDR3 is 16 residues. The ends lost 6 bases at V and 0 bases at J; junction bases unmatched: 9. Germline V gives CDR1 PRHDT, CDR2 FYEKMQ (reference sequence). The CDR3 bases are TGTGCCAGCAGGAAGGGACAGGCCGCACCTAACTATGGCTACACCTTC. It encodes CASRKGQAAPNYGYTF.

This clonotype is a singleton in its sample. The V gene is TRBV20-1, the J gene TRBJ2-2; D is undetermined. The CDR3 consists of 14 residues. The V gene's germline CDR1 is DFQATT and CDR2 SNEGSKA (reference sequence). Between the trimmed V and J ends, which lost 6 bases and 7 bases, there was a span of 18 bases. The CDR3 protein is CSAPLLDRGGELFF. The CDR3 DNA follows: TGCAGTGCCCCCCTCTTGGACCGAGGCGGGGAGCTGTTTTTT.

The genes are TRBV28 and TRBJ1-2; 8 bases agree with TRBD1. The CDR3 contains 14 residues. Germline loops: CDR1 MDHEN, CDR2 SYDVKM. After removal of 2 bases from V and 8 bases from J, the junction contained 7 bases not matched to a gene. CDR3 sequence (DNA): TGTGCCAGCAGTTTACTAGGACAGGGAGGCGGCTACACCTTC. Its protein is CASSLLGQGGGYTF.